This T cell receptor beta chain appears in the sequencing data of a study of blood T cell repertoires in COVID-19. Across the whole study: Samples came from the United States, Italy and Spain, spanning acute and convalescent COVID-19.

To note about this clone: Other DNA sequences of this sample code for an identical CDR3.

Per the original methods: Reference gene primers were amplified, and this amplification served to estimate nucleated cell counts. Profiling relied on immunoSEQ multiplex PCR, and the TCRdb table lists in-frame clones only, not all of them. The DNA was the basis for D and trimming; V, J and clone size are from that table. The sample includes 85,000 to 130,000 clones, 82% seen only once; the top ten take around 4.8%. Germline V gives CDR1 KGHSH, CDR2 LQKENI. The CDR3 consists of 12 residues. The V end lost 5 bases, the J end lost 5 bases, and 6 bases lay between the germline ends. V usage is TRBV18 and J usage is TRBJ2-2; D gene uncertain. This receptor was identified in a man aged 60 to 75 with acute or convalescent COVID-19. Material: peripheral blood. Here the CDR3 DNA reads TGTGCCAGCTCAAGACAAACCGGGGAGCTGTTTTTT. It encodes CASSRQTGELFF.